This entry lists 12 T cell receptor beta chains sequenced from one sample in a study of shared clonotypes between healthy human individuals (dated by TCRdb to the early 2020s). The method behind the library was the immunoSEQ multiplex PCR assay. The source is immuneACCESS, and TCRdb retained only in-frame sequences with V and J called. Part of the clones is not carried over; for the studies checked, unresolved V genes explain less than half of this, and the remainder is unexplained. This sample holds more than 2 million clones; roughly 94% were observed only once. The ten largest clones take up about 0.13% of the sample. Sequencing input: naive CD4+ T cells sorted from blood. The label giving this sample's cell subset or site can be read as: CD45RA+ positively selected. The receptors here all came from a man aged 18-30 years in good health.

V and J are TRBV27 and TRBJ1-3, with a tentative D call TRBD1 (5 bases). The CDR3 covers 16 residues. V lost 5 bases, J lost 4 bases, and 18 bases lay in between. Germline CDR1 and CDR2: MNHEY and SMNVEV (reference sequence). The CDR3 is CASSPNGGLGGNTIYF. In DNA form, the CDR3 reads TGTGCCAGCAGTCCGAATGGGGGTCTGGGAGGAAACACCATATATTTT.

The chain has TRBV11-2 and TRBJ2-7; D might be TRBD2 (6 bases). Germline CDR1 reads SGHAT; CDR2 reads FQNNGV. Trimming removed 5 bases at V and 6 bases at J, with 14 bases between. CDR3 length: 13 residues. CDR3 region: CASSTPKAGEQYF. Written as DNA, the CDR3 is TGTGCCAGCAGCACTCCTAAAGCGGGCGAGCAGTACTTC.

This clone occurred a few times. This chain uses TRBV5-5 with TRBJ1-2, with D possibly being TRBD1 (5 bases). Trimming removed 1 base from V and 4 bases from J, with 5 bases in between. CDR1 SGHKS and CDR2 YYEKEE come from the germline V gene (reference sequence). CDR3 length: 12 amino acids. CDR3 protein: CASSLTGYGYTF. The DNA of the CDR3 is TGTGCCAGCAGCTTGACAGGCTATGGCTACACCTTC.

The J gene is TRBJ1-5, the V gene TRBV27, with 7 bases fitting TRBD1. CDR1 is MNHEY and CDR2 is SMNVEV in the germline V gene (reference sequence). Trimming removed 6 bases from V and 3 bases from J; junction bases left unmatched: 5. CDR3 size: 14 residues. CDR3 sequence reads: CASRADRNNQPQHF. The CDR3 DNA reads TGTGCCAGCAGGGCGGACAGGAACAATCAGCCCCAGCATTTT.

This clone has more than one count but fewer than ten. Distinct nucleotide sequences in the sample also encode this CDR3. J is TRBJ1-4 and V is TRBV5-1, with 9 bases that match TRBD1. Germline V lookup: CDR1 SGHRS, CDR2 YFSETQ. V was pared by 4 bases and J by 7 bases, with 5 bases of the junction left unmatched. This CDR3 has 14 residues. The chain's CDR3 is CASSEGQGGEKLFF. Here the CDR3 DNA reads TGCGCCAGCAGCGAGGGACAGGGAGGTGAAAAACTGTTTTTT.

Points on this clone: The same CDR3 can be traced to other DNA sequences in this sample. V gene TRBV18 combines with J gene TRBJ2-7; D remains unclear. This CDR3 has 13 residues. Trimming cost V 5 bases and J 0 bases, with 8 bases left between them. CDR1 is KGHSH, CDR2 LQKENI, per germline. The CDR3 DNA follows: TGTGCCAGCTCAAGGGCGAGCTCCTACGAGCAGTACTTC. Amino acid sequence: CASSRASSYEQYF.

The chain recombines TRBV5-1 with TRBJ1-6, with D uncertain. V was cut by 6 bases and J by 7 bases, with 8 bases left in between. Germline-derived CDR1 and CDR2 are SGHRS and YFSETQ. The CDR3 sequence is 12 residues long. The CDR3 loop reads CASKRDNSPLHF. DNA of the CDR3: TGCGCCAGCAAACGAGACAATTCACCCCTCCACTTT.

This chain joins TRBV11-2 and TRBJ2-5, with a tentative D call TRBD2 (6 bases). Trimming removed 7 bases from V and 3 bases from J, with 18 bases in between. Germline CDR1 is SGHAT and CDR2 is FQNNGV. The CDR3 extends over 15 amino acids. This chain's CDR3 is CASKENSGFEETQYF. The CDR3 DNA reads TGTGCCAGCAAAGAGAATAGCGGTTTTGAAGAGACCCAGTACTTC.

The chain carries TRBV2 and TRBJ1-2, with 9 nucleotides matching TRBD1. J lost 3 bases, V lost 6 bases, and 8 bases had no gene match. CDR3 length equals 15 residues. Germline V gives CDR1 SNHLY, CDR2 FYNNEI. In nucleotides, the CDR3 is TGTGCCAGCAGCCGACTACAGGGGGCGGACTATGGCTACACCTTC. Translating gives CASSRLQGADYGYTF.

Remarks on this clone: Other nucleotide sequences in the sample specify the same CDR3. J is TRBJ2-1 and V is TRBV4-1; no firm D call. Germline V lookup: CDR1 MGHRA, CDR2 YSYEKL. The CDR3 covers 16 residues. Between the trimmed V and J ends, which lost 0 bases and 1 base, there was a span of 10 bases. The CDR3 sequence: CASSQDGASSYNEQFF. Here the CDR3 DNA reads TGCGCCAGCAGCCAAGATGGCGCCAGTTCCTACAATGAGCAGTTCTTC.

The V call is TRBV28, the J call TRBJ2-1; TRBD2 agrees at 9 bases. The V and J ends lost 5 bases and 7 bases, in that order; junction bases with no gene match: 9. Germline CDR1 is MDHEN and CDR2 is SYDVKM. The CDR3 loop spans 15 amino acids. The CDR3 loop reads CASSPAGGVANEQFF. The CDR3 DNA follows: TGTGCCAGCAGTCCAGCGGGGGGAGTGGCAAATGAGCAGTTCTTC.

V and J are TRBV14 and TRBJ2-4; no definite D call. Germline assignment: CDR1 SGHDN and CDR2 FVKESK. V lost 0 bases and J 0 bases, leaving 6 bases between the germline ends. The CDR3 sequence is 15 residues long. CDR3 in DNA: TGTGCCAGCAGCCAAGACGGTATAGCCAAAAACATTCAGTACTTC. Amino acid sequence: CASSQDGIAKNIQYF. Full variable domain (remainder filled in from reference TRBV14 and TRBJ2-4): EAGVTQFPSHSVIEKGQTVTLRCDPISGHDNLYWYRRVMGKEIKFLLHFVKESKQDESGMPNNRFLAERTGGTYSTLKVQPAELEDSGVYFCASSQDGIAKNIQYFGAGTRLSVL.